The 18 T cell receptor beta chains below come from one sample, sequenced in a study of blood T cells in healthy people across ages. Alongside a J-beta primer mix, a sample-barcoded 5' primer served in a second PCR lasting about 7 to 12 cycles. From the 5' RACE reads, TCRdb called clonotypes with MiXCR, one entry per CDR3 protein. This sample yields hundreds of thousands of distinct CDR3 sequences, of which around 45% are seen a single time; roughly 31% belongs to the top ten. Sequenced input: blood. The receptors derive from a woman aged 55-69 years in good health.

This chain links TRBV5-1 with TRBJ1-1; D gene unclear. Germline CDR1 and CDR2: SGHRS and YFSETQ. V was shortened by 0 bases and J by 3 bases, with 9 bases between the two germline ends. This CDR3 spans 14 amino acids. In nucleotides, the CDR3 is TGCGCCAGCAGCTTGGTTTTGGGTGACACTGAAGCTTTCTTT. Translation gives CASSLVLGDTEAFF. Drawing the rest from reference TRBV5-1 and TRBJ1-1, the complete variable domain is KAGVTQTPRYLIKTRGQQVTLSCSPISGHRSVSWYQQTPGQGLQFLFEYFSETQRNKGNFPGRFSGRQFSNSRSEMNVSTLELGDSALYLCASSLVLGDTEAFFGQGTRLTVV.

This clonotype was counted only a few times. The DNA of the CDR3 is TGTGCCAGCAGCTTGTATTTCGCGACCGGGGAGCTGTTTTTT. It encodes CASSLYFATGELFF. The chain recombines TRBV5-6 with TRBJ2-2; D uncertain. This CDR3 comprises 14 residues. The ends were cut back, 1 base at V and 5 bases at J, with 9 bases in the middle. Germline loops: CDR1 SGHDT, CDR2 YYEEEE.

This chain links TRBV14 with TRBJ2-5; perhaps TRBD1 as D (6 bases). This CDR3 has 14 residues. Looked up from germline, CDR1 is SGHDN and CDR2 is FVKESK. The ends were cut back, 4 bases at V and 4 bases at J, with 13 bases in the middle. The CDR3 coding sequence is TGTGCCAGCAGCCGCAGGGGCGCGGGAGAGACCCAGTACTTC. Translation gives CASSRRGAGETQYF.

The rearrangement links TRBV20-1 to TRBJ2-1, with 12 bases lining up with TRBD2. The CDR3 runs 14 residues. The germline V gene encodes CDR1 DFQATT and CDR2 SNEGSKA (reference sequence). Losses at the gene ends were 1 base for V and 7 bases for J; bases not matched to a gene: 2. CDR3 protein: CSARASGRGNEQFF. The CDR3 bases are TGCAGTGCTAGAGCTAGCGGGAGGGGTAATGAGCAGTTCTTC.

This clonotype was observed a few times. The CDR3 nucleotides read TGTGCCAGCAGCTTAGCGCGACTAGCGGGAACCCTGGATACGCAGTATTTT. Translation: CASSLARLAGTLDTQYF. This rearrangement joins TRBV7-2 to TRBJ2-3, with TRBD2 matching 11 bases. Trimming removed 0 bases from V and 6 bases from J; junction bases left unmatched: 8. The length of the CDR3 is 17 residues. Germline values: CDR1 SGHTA, CDR2 FQGNSA. The variable domain in full, completed from reference TRBV7-2 and TRBJ2-3, reads GAGVSQSPSNKVTEKGKDVELRCDPISGHTALYWYRQSLGQGLEFLIYFQGNSAPDKSGLPSDRFSAERTGGSVSTLTIQRTQQEDSAVYLCASSLARLAGTLDTQYFGPGTRLTVL.

The chain recombines TRBV20-1 with TRBJ2-7, with TRBD1 identical over 7 bases. After removal of 5 bases from V and 3 bases from J, the junction contained 7 bases not matched to a gene. This CDR3 is built from 13 residues. Germline CDR1 is DFQATT and CDR2 is SNEGSKA (reference sequence). Written as DNA, the CDR3 is TGCAGTGCTCAGACAGGGCTCAGCTACGAGCAGTACTTC. Protein sequence: CSAQTGLSYEQYF.

This clonotype was observed many times. Here the CDR3 DNA reads TGTGCCAGCAGCCAAAGACAGGGACGAGAGACCCAGTACTTC. As protein: CASSQRQGRETQYF. This chain joins TRBV7-2 and TRBJ2-5, with 7 bases lining up with TRBD1. J lost 4 bases, V lost 5 bases, and 7 bases had no gene match. The CDR3 has 14 amino acids. Germline V lookup: CDR1 SGHTA, CDR2 FQGNSA.

The genes are TRBV6-2 or TRBV6-3 and TRBJ2-7, with 7 positions matching TRBD2. Per the germline V gene, CDR1 is MNHEY and CDR2 is SVGEGT. The V and J ends lost 2 bases and 5 bases, in that order; junction bases with no gene match: 9. The CDR3 loop spans 15 amino acids. CDR3 residues: CASSYRWDYGNEQYF. The CDR3 DNA reads TGTGCCAGCAGTTACCGCTGGGACTACGGTAACGAGCAGTACTTC.

There are a few counts of this clonotype. This chain joins TRBV3-1 and TRBJ2-7; D not certain. Germline-derived CDR1 and CDR2 are LGHDT and YNNKEL (reference sequence). The CDR3 covers 15 residues. V was pared by 4 bases and J by 1 base, with 14 bases between. CDR3 sequence: CASSPQRPGSYEQYF. CDR3 bases: TGTGCCAGCAGCCCCCAACGGCCAGGTTCCTACGAGCAGTACTTC.

There are a few counts of this clonotype. V and J are TRBV4-3 and TRBJ2-3, with D hard to call. Germline V lookup: CDR1 LGHNA, CDR2 YSLEER. The CDR3 covers 15 residues. V was clipped by 0 bases and J by 1 base, with 8 bases between them. CDR3 bases: TGCGCCAGCAGCCAAGATCGCGCCCGCACAGATACGCAGTATTTT. It yields the protein CASSQDRARTDTQYF.

The chain is built from TRBV11-2 and TRBJ2-5; TRBD2 agrees at 8 bases. CDR1 and CDR2 from the germline V gene are SGHAT and FQNNGV. Trimming cost V 1 base and J 4 bases; bases outside gene matches: 8. The CDR3 runs 16 residues. The chain's CDR3 is CASSLVSAGAVETQYF. The DNA for the CDR3 is TGTGCCAGCAGCTTAGTCTCAGCGGGAGCGGTAGAGACCCAGTACTTC.

This clonotype was counted only a few times. The V gene is TRBV25-1, the J gene TRBJ1-6, with D perhaps TRBD1 (5 bases). The CDR3 runs to 15 residues. With 1 base removed from V and 9 bases from J, the gap between germline ends came to 13 bases. Germline values: CDR1 MGHDK, CDR2 SYGVNS. CDR3 in amino acids: CASSESAGTSSPLHF. Written as DNA, the CDR3 is TGTGCCAGCAGTGAATCGGCTGGGACTAGTTCACCCCTCCACTTT.

The chain joins TRBV20-1 to TRBJ2-6, with 7 positions matching TRBD2. This CDR3 is 17 amino acids long. V shed 1 base and J 0 bases; nucleotides not matched to a gene: 6. Germline loops: CDR1 DFQATT, CDR2 SNEGSKA (reference sequence). CDR3 region: CSARAQRETSGANVLTF. CDR3 bases: TGCAGTGCTAGAGCCCAGCGGGAAACCTCTGGGGCCAACGTCCTGACTTTC.

The chain has TRBV2 and TRBJ1-6; D possibly corresponds to TRBD1 (5 bases). The germline CDR1 and CDR2 sequences are SNHLY and FYNNEI. V dropped 7 bases and J dropped 7 bases, with 14 bases sitting between them. This CDR3 is built from 14 residues. The CDR3 DNA is TGTGCCAGCAATCGTAGGCAGGGCAATTCACCCCTCCACTTT. Translated: CASNRRQGNSPLHF.

CDR3 sequence reads: CASSSAWTDYGYTF. Here the CDR3 DNA reads TGTGCCAGCAGCTCGGCGTGGACAGACTATGGCTACACCTTC. The V gene is TRBV7-2, the J gene TRBJ1-2, with TRBD1 as a possible D gene (6 bases). Germline V gene sequence: CDR1 SGHTA, CDR2 FQGNSA. The CDR3 runs 14 residues. V was clipped by 4 bases and J by 3 bases, with 12 bases between them.

J is TRBJ2-1 and V is TRBV2, with 8 bases fitting TRBD2. Trimming cost V 5 bases and J 6 bases; bases outside gene matches: 12. This CDR3 comprises 16 residues. CDR1 is SNHLY, CDR2 FYNNEI, per germline. The CDR3 DNA reads as TGTGCCAGCAGTAAAACGACGGGACTAGAGAGCAATGAGCAGTTCTTC. Translated, it gives CASSKTTGLESNEQFF.

This chain joins TRBV5-1 and TRBJ2-3; 12 positions agree with TRBD2. CDR1 is SGHRS, CDR2 YFSETQ, per germline. The V gene end was trimmed by 3 bases and the J gene end by 2 bases; junction bases not matched to a gene: 4. The CDR3 length is 16 residues. DNA for the CDR3: TGCGCCAGCAGCTCGACTAGCGGGAGTTTCACAGATACGCAGTATTTT. This translates into CASSSTSGSFTDTQYF.

The V call is TRBV20-1, the J call TRBJ2-7; D may be TRBD2 (5 bases). Looked up from germline, CDR1 is DFQATT and CDR2 is SNEGSKA (reference sequence). V was clipped by 2 bases and J by 7 bases, with 12 bases between them. This CDR3 region has 12 residues. CDR3 coding DNA: TGCAGTGCTAGACTAGCTACGGATGAGCAGTACTTC. Amino acid sequence: CSARLATDEQYF.